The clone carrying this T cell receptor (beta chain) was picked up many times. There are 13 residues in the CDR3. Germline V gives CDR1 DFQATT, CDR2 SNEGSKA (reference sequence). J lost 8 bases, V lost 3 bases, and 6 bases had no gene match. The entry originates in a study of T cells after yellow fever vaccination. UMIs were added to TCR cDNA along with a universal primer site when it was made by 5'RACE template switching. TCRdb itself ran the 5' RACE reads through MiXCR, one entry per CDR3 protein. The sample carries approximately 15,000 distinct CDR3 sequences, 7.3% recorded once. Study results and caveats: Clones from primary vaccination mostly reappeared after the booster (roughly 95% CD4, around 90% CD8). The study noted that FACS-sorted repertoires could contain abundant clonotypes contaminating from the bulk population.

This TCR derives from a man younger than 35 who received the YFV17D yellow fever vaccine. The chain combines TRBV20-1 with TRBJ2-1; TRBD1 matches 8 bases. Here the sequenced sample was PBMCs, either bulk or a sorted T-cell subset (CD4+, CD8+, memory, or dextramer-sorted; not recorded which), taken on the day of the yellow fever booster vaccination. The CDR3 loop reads CSASLDREDEQFF. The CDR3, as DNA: TGCAGTGCTAGTCTGGACAGGGAAGATGAGCAGTTCTTC.